The present T cell receptor beta chain was sequenced within a study of blood T cell repertoires in COVID-19. At the level of the study: From the United States, Italy and Spain came samples of acute and convalescent COVID-19.

Trimming removed 2 bases at V and 1 base at J, with 11 bases between. Germline V CDR1 and CDR2: SGHTA, FQGTGA. The CDR3 consists of 15 residues. Authors' analysis steps: The authors estimated nucleated cell counts from reference gene primer amplification. Method: immunoSEQ multiplex PCR; TCRdb's copy keeps in-frame clones and lacks some. V and J calls and clone size are those listed in that table; D and trimming were worked out from the DNA. The sample carries 250,000 or so clones, just over 85% recorded once. The clonotype was recovered from a man older than 75 with acute or convalescent COVID-19. Sequenced sample: peripheral blood. This rearrangement joins TRBV7-3 to TRBJ1-1; possibly TRBD1 for D (5 bases). CDR3 bases: TGTGCCAGCAGCTTATCCGGGGGACGGAACACTGAAGCTTTCTTT. Translated: CASSLSGGRNTEAFF.